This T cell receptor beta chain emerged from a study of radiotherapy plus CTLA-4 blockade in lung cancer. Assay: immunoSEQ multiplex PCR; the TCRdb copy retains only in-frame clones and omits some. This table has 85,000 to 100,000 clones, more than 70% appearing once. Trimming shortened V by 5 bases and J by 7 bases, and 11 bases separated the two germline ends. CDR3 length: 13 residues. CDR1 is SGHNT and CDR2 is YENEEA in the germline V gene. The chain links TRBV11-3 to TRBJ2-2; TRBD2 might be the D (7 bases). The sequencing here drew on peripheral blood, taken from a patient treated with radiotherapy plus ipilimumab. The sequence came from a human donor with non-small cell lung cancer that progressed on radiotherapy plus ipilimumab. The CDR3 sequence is CASSLGGRGELFF. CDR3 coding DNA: TGTGCCAGCAGCCTCGGGGGGCGCGGGGAGCTGTTTTTT.